Sequencing of this T cell receptor beta chain was carried out in a study of shared clonotypes between healthy human individuals (dated by TCRdb to about 2020). Regarding the research as a whole: A couple of women and a few men aged 18 to 49 years were included in the cohort. For each donor, CD4 naive and CD4 memory were each run on three plates, CD8 naive on two plates, and CD8 memory on one plate. Blood TCR repertoires of roughly 5 healthy adults were deeply sequenced to estimate repertoire size and the extent of clonotype sharing between individuals. Libraries were prepared and TCR repertoires were sequenced by different laboratories using diverse techniques, in order to increase sequencing depth and limit assay-specific biases. Between about 0.94 and 8.9 billion PBMCs per donor were obtained by leukapheresis.

Using the deep immunoSEQ assay, TCR CDR3 regions were amplified from genomic DNA by multiplex PCR. Extracted genomic DNA from each cell subset was distributed evenly across all wells of several immunoSEQ 96-well plates, and each plate was treated as a replicate. Each replicate PCR for sorted subsets received around 0.2 ug genomic DNA, equal to 28,000 or so T cell genomes. Purified libraries were measured with a Qubit 3.0 fluorometer, size-checked on a Bioanalyzer 2100, and measured again with the KAPA Library Quantification kit. Every immunoSEQ 96-well plate was sequenced on a separate single-read 150-cycle Illumina NextSeq 550 flow cell. Per the authors' processing: Because the immunoSEQ output held only junctional sequences and lacked quality scores, the filtering could not match the filtering applied to full-length reads. Sequences were annotated with PyIR, a Python wrapper for IgBLAST v1.9, using IMGT germline references to assign V/J genes and CDR3. Reads were filtered out if the reads had weak V/J assignments (E-value above 1e-6), no CDR3, stop codons, out-of-frame junctions, or ambiguous translated residues. V3J clonotypes were defined as sequences sharing the same inferred V gene, J gene, and CDR3 amino acid sequence. Percentage overlap between repertoires was calculated by dividing the number of shared unique clonotypes by the size of the smaller repertoire. Repertoire richness was assessed with RTK rarefaction, the Chao1 estimator, and Recon v2.1 estimates of unobserved clonotypes. OLGA was used to compute generation probabilities for all TCRbeta clonotypes that the gDNA method yielded from a handful of donors. TCRdb holds this immuneACCESS table with in-frame rearrangements only. Some clones are missing; in checked studies, unresolved V genes explain under half, and the rest has no known cause. Clone size and the V and J calls come from that table; the DNA yielded D and trimming. The sample includes 950,000 to 1,300,000 clones, with 75% observed a single time. In total, the top ten clones hold roughly 1.5% of the sample.

The germline V gene (reference sequence) supplies CDR1 GTSNPN and CDR2 SVGIG. Taken from cysteine to phenylalanine, the CDR3 has 14 residues. The sequence is cut down to CDR3 DNA, 42 bases in frame from base 1. In its sample, this clone was seen once. The antigen this receptor binds is unknown. Base qualities are not provided; no much larger clone lies one nucleotide away. The paper as a whole reports these results and caveats: Sharing across a few donors was observed for about 5% of naive CD4, over 3% of naive CD8, 2.3% of memory CD4, and around 0.42% of memory CD8 clonotypes. Clonotypes shared by all four sorted-subset donors showed higher generation probabilities than non-shared clonotypes. Because the study included only a small number of donors, the genetic and exposure-history diversity represented was limited. Pairwise subsampling led to the expectation that sequencing depth would affect the degree of clonotype sharing among donors. Sampling was restricted to blood, and TCR repertoires in tissue are likely to differ from TCR repertoires in blood. Incomplete sequencing was indicated by rarefaction of sorted-subset datasets, despite the large sequencing depth. Larger estimated clonotype richness was generally found for naive subsets than for memory subsets.

The donors were healthy, HIV-negative adults who had no recently reported acute infections or vaccinations. All donors were Caucasian adults living in Nashville, Tennessee, USA. CD4+ T cells were enriched through magnetic negative selection, after which naive cells were positively selected on CD45RA and the remaining negative fraction served as the memory subset. After blood collection by leukapheresis, PBMCs were isolated using Ficoll-Histopaque density gradient centrifugation and then cryopreserved in the vapor phase of liquid nitrogen. Purity and quantity of every magnetically sorted T cell population were checked by analytical flow cytometry. Each sorted fraction had its genomic DNA isolated and then quantified by UV absorbance on a Nanodrop 2000c.

This TCR was recovered from a man younger than 35 in good health. The rearranged segments are TRBV30 and TRBJ2-3; 9 bases in the middle match TRBD2. Sequenced input: memory CD4+ T cells sorted from blood. The sample's cell subset or site label, in plain terms: CD45RA-negative fraction. The CDR3 corresponds to CASTLRGGQDTQYF. The sequenced DNA is TGTGCTTCAACTCTGCGGGGGGGCCAGGATACGCAGTATTTT.